The subject of this entry is one T cell receptor beta chain. The CDR3 length is 14 residues. V was pared by 7 bases and J by 5 bases, with 11 bases of the junction left unmatched. Germline CDR1 SQVTM, CDR2 ANQGSEA. The data originate from a study of T cell responses to AZD1222 COVID-19 vaccine. Data came from immunoSEQ multiplex PCR; TCRdb stores just in-frame clones and leaves some out. The repertoire consists of around 75,000 clones, with about nine tenths occurring once and the leading ten covering roughly 10%. The sequence was collected from an adult who received the MenACWY meningococcal vaccine as a control. Source: peripheral blood, taken 28 days after the second dose of the MenACWY control vaccine. This chain links TRBV29-1 with TRBJ1-1; 9 bases are shared with TRBD1. The CDR3 loop is CSEITGGERTEAFF. In nucleotides, the CDR3 is TGCAGCGAGATAACAGGGGGCGAGAGGACTGAAGCTTTCTTT.